A selection of T cell receptor beta chains follows, all from one sample in a study of control samples from healthy donors and cancer patients. The assay was immunoSEQ multiplex PCR, and TCRdb's table has in-frame clones only and misses some. The profile shows around 140,000 clones, about nine tenths of them singletons. Material for sequencing was blood. The origin of the receptors is a man aged 25-45 years in good health. The CDR3 runs from the conserved cysteine through the conserved F or W. Each record gives: clone size, J gene, V gene, CDR3 length, D gene, CDR3 DNA, CDR3 protein. A D gene is named only where the DNA matches it firmly. Clone size is not always given. Where it is, it says once, few, many or a class for expanded clones.

>-|TRBJ1-2|TRBV9|11|-
TGTGCCAGCAGCAAAGGACCAGGCTACACCTTC
CASSKGPGYTF
>-|TRBJ2-7|TRBV19|14|TRBD2
TGTGCCAGTAGTATTACTAGCGGGGGTTACGAGCAGTACTTC
CASSITSGGYEQYF
>-|TRBJ2-2|TRBV25-1|16|TRBD2
TGTGCCAGCAGTAGAGTTAGCGGGGGCGGCACCGGGGAGCTGTTTTTT
CASSRVSGGGTGELFF
>once|TRBJ1-3|TRBV29-1|14|TRBD1
TGCAGCGCTCGGACAGGGGGTACTGGAAACACCATATATTTT
CSARTGGTGNTIYF
>-|TRBJ2-7|TRBV5-1|15|TRBD1
TGCGCCAGCAGCTTGGACAGGGGGCGTACCTACGAGCAGTACTTC
CASSLDRGRTYEQYF
>-|TRBJ1-1|TRBV5-4|13|-
TGTGCCAGCAGCTTGTTGGGGGGCACTGAAGCTTTCTTT
CASSLLGGTEAFF
>-|TRBJ2-7|TRBV27|14|-
TGTGCCAGCAGTTTTCTCTCGCGGGGTCGGGAGCAGTACTTC
CASSFLSRGREQYF
>few|TRBJ2-3|TRBV2|16|TRBD1
TGTGCCAGCAGTGAAGCGACAGGGCTGAGCACAGATACGCAGTATTTT
CASSEATGLSTDTQYF
>-|TRBJ1-6|TRBV6-1|15|-
TGTGCCAGCAGTGAATATGGGGGGCGAAATTCACCCCTCCACTTT
CASSEYGGRNSPLHF
>-|TRBJ1-2|TRBV5-1|15|-
TGCGCCAGCAGCTTGTTCGACGGCTCTAACTATGGCTACACCTTC
CASSLFDGSNYGYTF
>-|TRBJ1-2|TRBV12-3/TRBV12-4|13|-
TGTGCCAGCAGTTACCTCAGGGAAGTTGGCTACACCTTC
CASSYLREVGYTF
>-|TRBJ1-6|TRBV5-1|14|-
TGCGCCAGCAGCTTGGGTCAGGGCGGTTCACCCCTCCACTTT
CASSLGQGGSPLHF
>-|TRBJ1-1|TRBV27|11|-
TGTGCCAGCATTTCGAACACTGAAGCTTTCTTT
CASISNTEAFF
>-|TRBJ1-2|TRBV11-1|15|-
TGTGCCAGCAGCTCCGGACCGACTATAGAGTGGGGCTACACCTTC
CASSSGPTIEWGYTF
>-|TRBJ1-5|TRBV4-1|14|-
TGCGCCAGCAGCCAAGATAGACAGAATCAGCCCCAGCATTTT
CASSQDRQNQPQHF
>-|TRBJ1-2|TRBV13|15|-
TGTGCCAGCAGCTTACGGGGGGCGCCTAACTATGGCTACACCTTC
CASSLRGAPNYGYTF
>once|TRBJ1-2|TRBV27|13|TRBD1
TGTGCCAGCAGCCCGACAGGGTACTATGGCTACACCTTC
CASSPTGYYGYTF
>-|TRBJ1-5|TRBV28|14|TRBD1
TGTGCCAGCAGTTCGGGACAGCGAGAGGGGCCCCAGCATTTT
CASSSGQREGPQHF
>once|TRBJ2-3|TRBV11-2|12|-
TGTGCCAGCAGCTTATTTACAGATACGCAGTATTTT
CASSLFTDTQYF
>-|TRBJ2-7|TRBV10-2|11|-
TGCGCCAGCAGTTCCTCCTACGAGCAGTACTTC
CASSSSYEQYF
>-|TRBJ1-2|TRBV24-1|12|-
TGTGCCACCAGTGTGGGGGGCTATGGCTACACCTTC
CATSVGGYGYTF
>-|TRBJ1-2|TRBV7-9|13|TRBD1
TGTGCCAGCAGCCCCGACAGGGGTTATGGCTACACCTTC
CASSPDRGYGYTF
>-|TRBJ1-6|TRBV7-3|16|TRBD1
TGTGCCAGCAGCTCTAGGGGGCGAAGCTATAATTCACCCCTCCACTTT
CASSSRGRSYNSPLHF
>-|TRBJ1-5|TRBV27|15|-
TGTGCCAGCAGTTTGGCGGGGGCCAGCAATCAGCCCCAGCATTTT
CASSLAGASNQPQHF